This TCR beta chain was identified in a study of T cells in Graves' hyperthyroidism and ophthalmopathy. Study results and caveats: Separation of ophthalmopathy from stable hyperthyroidism was achieved by a 13 V-J model.

From RNA transcripts, TCR beta CDR3 regions were amplified. The HTBI primer set was used in a first-round RT-PCR of the TCR CDR3. TCRdb re-called the multiplex PCR reads through MiXCR, storing one row per CDR3 protein. The sample records 660,000 or so distinct CDR3 sequences, 45% being singletons. This clonotype was seen repeatedly, ten times or more. The antigen is not known. This clonotype originated in an adult man with Graves' disease, either hyperthyroidism or ophthalmopathy (not recorded which). Sequenced sample: peripheral blood or thyroid tissue (not recorded which).

Written as DNA, the CDR3 is TGCAGTGCTAGAGATTTCGCACGTTGGGAGACCCAGTACTTC. This gives the protein CSARDFARWETQYF. The V call is TRBV20-1, the J call TRBJ2-5; no clear D. V lost 0 bases to trimming and J lost 5 bases, with 13 bases between them. Looked up from germline, CDR1 is DFQATT and CDR2 is SNEGSKA (reference sequence). The CDR3 is 14 residues long.